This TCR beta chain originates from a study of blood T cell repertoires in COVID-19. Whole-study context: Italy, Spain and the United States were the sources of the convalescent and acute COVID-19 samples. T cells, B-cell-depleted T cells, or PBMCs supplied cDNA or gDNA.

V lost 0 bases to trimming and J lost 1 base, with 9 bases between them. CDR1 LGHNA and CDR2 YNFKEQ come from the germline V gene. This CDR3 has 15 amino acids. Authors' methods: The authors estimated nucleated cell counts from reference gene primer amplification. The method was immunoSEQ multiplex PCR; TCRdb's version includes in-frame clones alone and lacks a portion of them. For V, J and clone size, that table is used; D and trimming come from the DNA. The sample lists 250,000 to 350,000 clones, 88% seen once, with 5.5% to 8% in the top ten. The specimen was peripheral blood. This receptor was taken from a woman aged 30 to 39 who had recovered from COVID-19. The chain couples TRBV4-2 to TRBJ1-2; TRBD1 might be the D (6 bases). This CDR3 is CASSQDRGINYGYTF. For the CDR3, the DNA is TGTGCCAGCAGCCAAGACAGGGGTATTAACTATGGCTACACCTTC.